This T cell receptor (beta chain) was sequenced in a study of blood T cell repertoires in COVID-19. Study at large: Collection of acute and convalescent COVID-19 samples took place in the United States, Italy and Spain. The cDNA or gDNA used as material had been derived from T cells, B-cell-depleted T cells, or PBMCs.

Trimming removed 4 bases from V and 8 bases from J; junction bases left unmatched: 7. CDR3 size: 15 residues. Looked up from germline, CDR1 is SNHLY and CDR2 is FYNNEI. In the study's own analysis: Amplified reference gene primers provided the basis for estimating nucleated cell counts. This table comes from immunoSEQ multiplex PCR, and its TCRdb copy is limited to in-frame clones, with some not included. The V and J calls and clone size are taken from that table; D and trimming were inferred from the DNA. The sample includes 300,000 to 350,000 clones, about 93% of them seen just once. Enrollment of patients from Seattle took place during active infection, with longitudinal follow-up.

The rearrangement joins TRBV2 to TRBJ2-1; 11 positions agree with TRBD2. The sequenced sample was peripheral blood. The sequence came from a woman aged 30 to 39 with COVID-19, enrolled during active disease. CDR3 amino acids: CASSVGTSGSYEQFF. CDR3 nucleotide sequence: TGTGCCAGCAGTGTCGGAACTAGCGGGAGCTATGAGCAGTTCTTC. Full variable domain (remainder filled in from reference TRBV2 and TRBJ2-1): EPEVTQTPSHQVTQMGQEVILRCVPISNHLYFYWYRQILGQKVEFLVSFYNNEISEKSEIFDDQFSVERPDGSNFTLKIRSTKLEDSAMYFCASSVGTSGSYEQFFGPGTRLTVL.